Below are 9 T cell receptor beta chains sequenced from a single sample in a study of cytomegalovirus exposure and HLA in healthy donors. Libraries were prepared by immunoSEQ multiplex PCR; TCRdb keeps only in-frame clonotypes and omits some of them. The sample holds roughly 120,000 clones; 85% to 95% are singletons and the top ten take around 1.3%. Sequenced: PBMCs. The receptors come from a woman under 30 in good health and CMV-seronegative.

The V gene is TRBV11-2, the J gene TRBJ2-1; D perhaps matches TRBD2 (7 bases). CDR3 length: 15 residues. Per the germline V gene, CDR1 is SGHAT and CDR2 is FQNNGV. V lost 3 bases to trimming and J lost 8 bases, with 17 bases between them. The CDR3 DNA sequence: TGTGCCAGCAGCTTTTCGTGGGGGGGGCCCTATGAGCAGTTCTTC. Translation: CASSFSWGGPYEQFF.

V is TRBV9 and J is TRBJ2-6; no clear D gene. Between the trimmed V and J ends, which lost 6 bases and 0 bases, there was a span of 7 bases. Germline V gene data show CDR1 as SGDLS and CDR2 as YYNGEE. This CDR3 comprises 14 residues. In DNA form, the CDR3 reads TGTGCCAGCAACCCCGGCTCTGGGGCCAACGTCCTGACTTTC. Translation gives CASNPGSGANVLTF.

The J gene is TRBJ2-7, the V gene TRBV4-2; the match to TRBD1 covers 8 bases. The CDR3 consists of 15 residues. The germline V gene has CDR1 LGHNA and CDR2 YNFKEQ. With 3 bases clipped from V and 1 base from J, the junction kept 5 bases outside the gene matches. CDR3 amino acids: CASSHPGQESYEQYF. DNA for the CDR3: TGTGCCAGCAGCCACCCGGGACAGGAGTCCTACGAGCAGTACTTC.

The rearrangement joins TRBV11-3 to TRBJ1-1; weak D call: TRBD1 (6 bases). The CDR3 spans 12 residues. From germline, CDR1 is SGHNT and CDR2 YENEEA. V dropped 5 bases and J dropped 3 bases, with 7 bases sitting between them. CDR3 region: CASSQGYTEAFF. The CDR3 DNA follows: TGTGCCAGCAGCCAGGGGTACACTGAAGCTTTCTTT.

J is TRBJ1-6 and V is TRBV14, with 7 bases identical to TRBD1. Trimming took 4 bases from V and 4 from J; bases not matched to a gene: 7. This CDR3 has 16 amino acids. CDR1 and CDR2 (germline): SGHDN, FVKESK. This chain's CDR3 is CASSRAGTAYNSPLHF. The DNA of the CDR3 is TGTGCCAGCAGCCGGGCCGGGACAGCTTATAATTCACCCCTCCACTTT.

This chain links TRBV11-3 with TRBJ1-1, with D unresolved. Trimming took off 1 base at V and 1 base at J, with 4 bases between the two ends. This CDR3 has 13 residues. CDR1 is SGHNT and CDR2 is YENEEA in the germline V gene. CDR3 residues: CASSLAENTEAFF. Written as DNA, the CDR3 is TGTGCCAGCAGCTTAGCAGAGAACACTGAAGCTTTCTTT. The full variable domain, its missing parts supplied by reference TRBV11-3 and TRBJ1-1, is EAGVVQSPRYKIIEKKQPVAFWCNPISGHNTLYWYLQNLGQGPELLIRYENEEAVDDSQLPKDRFSAERLKGVDSTLKIQPAELGDSAVYLCASSLAENTEAFFGQGTRLTVV.

The J gene is TRBJ2-3, the V gene TRBV7-3; unclear D gene. The CDR3 spans 13 residues. Germline-derived CDR1 and CDR2 are SGHTA and FQGTGA. The ends were cut back, 3 bases at V and 2 bases at J, with 6 bases in the middle. The CDR3: CASSFEHTDTQYF. The CDR3 bases are TGTGCCAGCAGCTTCGAACACACAGATACGCAGTATTTT.

CDR3 nucleotide sequence: TGTGCCAGCAGTTCGACAGGGGACAATTCACCCCTCCACTTT. It specifies CASSSTGDNSPLHF. V gene TRBV28 combines with J gene TRBJ1-6; 8 nucleotides match TRBD1. Germline V gives CDR1 MDHEN, CDR2 SYDVKM. Trimming cost V 4 bases and J 7 bases; bases outside gene matches: 3. The CDR3 length is 14 residues. The complete variable domain, with remaining parts taken from reference TRBV28 and TRBJ1-6, reads DVKVTQSSRYLVKRTGEKVFLECVQDMDHENMFWYRQDPGLGLRLIYFSYDVKMKEKGDIPEGYSVSREKKERFSLILESASTNQTSMYLCASSSTGDNSPLHFGNGTRLTVT.

The chain has TRBV5-1 and TRBJ2-2; unclear D gene. This CDR3 has 19 residues. V was pared by 2 bases and J by 4 bases, with 24 bases between. Per the germline V gene, CDR1 is SGHRS and CDR2 is YFSETQ. CDR3 bases: TGCGCCAGCAGCTTTCCTGTCCCACAGCCCAACACCGTCACCGGGGAGCTGTTTTTT. It codes for CASSFPVPQPNTVTGELFF.